What follows are 15 T cell receptor beta chains derived from one specimen sequenced in a study of T-cell reconstitution after alpha-beta-depleted transplantation in children. Unique molecular identifiers featured in how the TCRbeta library was prepared. TCRdb passed the PCR reads through MiXCR, listing each CDR3 protein once. The profile shows about 830,000 distinct CDR3 sequences, approximately 15% of them singletons. The sequencing used PBMCs, mostly from graft donor cells, collected 360 days after TCRalphabeta/CD19-depleted stem cell transplant. The receptors shown here come from a male patient aged 10-17 years who had a stem cell transplant for acute lymphoblastic leukemia, so the T cells may come from the graft donor.

Notes on this clonotype: This may stem from a read error, because a much larger clone lies one nucleotide away. V is TRBV5-1 and J is TRBJ2-7, with 11 bases that match TRBD2. CDR3 length equals 14 residues. Germline values: CDR1 SGHRS, CDR2 YFSETQ. The CDR3 nucleotides read TGCGCCAGCAGCCGGGCACTAGCGGGAGACGAGCAGGACTTC. Translation: CASSRALAGDEQDF.

This clonotype was seen ten or more times. The J gene is TRBJ2-3, the V gene TRBV12-3 or TRBV12-4; 8 bases are a match to TRBD1. V dropped 5 bases and J dropped 2; count of bases not matched to a gene: 9. The CDR3 has 16 amino acids. DNA of the CDR3: TGTGCCAGCAGTCCCCGGGGACAGGCTAACACAGATACGCAGTATTTT. It yields the protein CASSPRGQANTDTQYF.

This clonotype has a handful of counts. The chain links TRBV6-1 to TRBJ2-7; 9 bases fit TRBD1. CDR1 and CDR2 (germline): MNHNS, SASEGT. After removal of 7 bases from V and 7 bases from J, the junction contained 14 bases not matched to a gene. The CDR3 loop spans 15 amino acids. This chain's CDR3 is CASTLSGTGIYEQYF. Here the CDR3 DNA reads TGTGCCAGCACCCTGAGCGGGACAGGGATATATGAGCAGTACTTC.

The chain recombines TRBV30 with TRBJ2-1; D is possibly TRBD2 (5 bases). The V gene's germline CDR1 is GTSNPN and CDR2 SVGIG (reference sequence). The CDR3 is 15 amino acids. V shed 0 bases and J shed 10 bases, with 19 bases lying between them. The CDR3 is CAWSVSLAFLGEQFF. The CDR3 DNA reads TGTGCCTGGAGTGTCTCCCTAGCCTTCCTCGGAGAGCAGTTCTTC.

This rearrangement joins TRBV2 to TRBJ2-3; D may be TRBD2 (5 bases). CDR3 size: 12 residues. The germline V and J ends were trimmed by 6 bases and 3 bases, with 7 bases remaining between them. CDR1 and CDR2 (germline): SNHLY, FYNNEI. This chain's CDR3 is CASSGETDTQYF. The CDR3 nucleotides are TGTGCCAGCAGCGGGGAAACAGATACGCAGTATTTT. Filled out from reference TRBV2 and TRBJ2-3, the complete variable domain reads EPEVTQTPSHQVTQMGQEVILRCVPISNHLYFYWYRQILGQKVEFLVSFYNNEISEKSEIFDDQFSVERPDGSNFTLKIRSTKLEDSAMYFCASSGETDTQYFGPGTRLTVL.

At least ten counts were recorded for this clonotype. The chain couples TRBV25-1 to TRBJ2-5, with D unresolved. The CDR3 has 12 residues. Trimming removed 3 bases from V and 4 bases from J, with 6 bases in between. Looked up from germline, CDR1 is MGHDK and CDR2 is SYGVNS. CDR3 bases: TGTGCCAGCAGTGACATCGGAGAGACCCAGTACTTC. Residues: CASSDIGETQYF.

This clonotype was counted many times. The J gene is TRBJ2-7, the V gene TRBV5-1; tentative D call: TRBD2 (6 bases). Germline V gene sequence: CDR1 SGHRS, CDR2 YFSETQ. The CDR3 length is 14 residues. The ends were cut back, 0 bases at V and 3 bases at J, with 10 bases in the middle. CDR3 loop: CASSLDPGVYEQYF. DNA for the CDR3: TGCGCCAGCAGCTTGGATCCGGGAGTCTACGAGCAGTACTTC.

The V gene is TRBV12-3 or TRBV12-4, the J gene TRBJ2-7; 8 positions agree with TRBD2. Trimming took 4 bases from V and 2 from J; bases not matched to a gene: 7. CDR3 length: 15 amino acids. CDR3 loop: CASSSKTSAPYEQYF. CDR3 in DNA: TGTGCCAGCAGTTCCAAGACTAGCGCGCCCTACGAGCAGTACTTC.

This clonotype came up many times. The V call is TRBV6-5, the J call TRBJ2-7, with D perhaps being TRBD1 or TRBD2 (5 bases each). The CDR3 sequence is 13 residues long. The germline gives CDR1 MNHEY, CDR2 SVGAGI. The germline V and J ends were trimmed by 8 bases and 3 bases, with 14 bases remaining between them. CDR3 nucleotide sequence: TGTGCCAGCCATAGGGACGGAGTCTACGAGCAGTACTTC. It encodes CASHRDGVYEQYF.

This clonotype has more than one count but fewer than ten. This sequence joins TRBV7-2 and TRBJ2-5; no firm D call. The CDR3 extends over 14 amino acids. V lost 1 base and J 6 bases, leaving 12 bases between the germline ends. Germline assignment: CDR1 SGHTA and CDR2 FQGNSA. The CDR3 region is CASSLVAIRKTQYF. The CDR3 coding sequence is TGTGCCAGCAGCTTAGTAGCTATCCGGAAGACCCAGTACTTC.

V is TRBV5-1 and J is TRBJ2-3, with 9 bases lining up with TRBD2. Per the germline V gene, CDR1 is SGHRS and CDR2 is YFSETQ. V was clipped by 4 bases and J by 4 bases; unmatched bases: 13. The CDR3 has 17 residues. The CDR3 DNA follows: TGCGCCAGCAGCCCCAGCAGGGCGGGAGGGCCGCCAGATACGCAGTATTTT. Residues: CASSPSRAGGPPDTQYF.

This clonotype was detected ten times or more. The genes are TRBV5-1 and TRBJ2-5; 7 bases map to TRBD2. The CDR3 sequence is 17 residues long. Germline trimming cut 0 bases from V and 2 bases from J; bases unmatched to any gene: 10. CDR1 is SGHRS, CDR2 YFSETQ, per germline. The CDR3 spells CASSLAGIAGGQETQYF. The CDR3 coding sequence is TGCGCCAGCAGCTTGGCCGGAATAGCGGGCGGTCAAGAGACCCAGTACTTC.

The chain has TRBV15 and TRBJ1-2; TRBD1 matches 7 bases. The germline CDR1 and CDR2 sequences are LNHNV and YYDKDF (reference sequence). The CDR3 spans 15 residues. The trim removed 0 bases at V and 2 bases at J, leaving 3 bases unmatched. The CDR3 DNA sequence: TGTGCCACCAGCAGAGATCTGGACAGGAACTATGGCTACACCTTC. This gives the protein CATSRDLDRNYGYTF.

This clonotype was counted ten times or more. The gene calls are TRBV5-1 and TRBJ2-1; TRBD2 matches at 10 bases. The CDR3 length is 18 residues. V was clipped by 0 bases and J by 5 bases; unmatched bases: 11. The germline V gene encodes CDR1 SGHRS and CDR2 YFSETQ. This CDR3 reads CASSLARSSGRRDNEQFF. CDR3 bases: TGCGCCAGCAGCTTGGCTCGTTCTAGCGGGAGAAGGGACAATGAGCAGTTCTTC.

There are many counts of this clonotype. The chain links TRBV20-1 to TRBJ2-7; a weak D match, TRBD2 (5 bases). V gave up 3 bases and J gave up 2 bases, with 11 bases separating them. Per the germline V gene, CDR1 is DFQATT and CDR2 is SNEGSKA (reference sequence). The CDR3 runs to 13 residues. CDR3 coding DNA: TGCAGTGCTAGGGTAGCGCCGACCTACGAGCAGTACTTC. Protein product: CSARVAPTYEQYF.